This section outlines one TCR beta chain sequence together with its context. Its antigen remains unidentified. No much larger clone exists at a distance of one base, and base qualities are not known. TCRbeta CDR3 regions were amplified from genomic DNA using the immunoSEQ Assay, a bias-controlled multiplex PCR. The original methods were these. Nucleated cell counts per sample were estimated from amplification of reference gene primers within the assay. To quantify the absolute abundance of each unique TCRbeta CDR3 rearrangement, sequence reads were collapsed and filtered. Productive Simpson clonality was computed per sample as the square root of Simpson's diversity index over productive rearrangements. The immuneACCESS repertoire file appears here via TCRdb, limited to in-frame rearrangements. These files lack a portion of the clones; in checked studies, under half of the deficit traces to unresolved V genes, and the cause of the others is not known. V and J calls plus clone size are reproduced from that table; the DNA served to infer D and trimming. The sample data list around 200,000 clones, and around 86% of these were observed just once. The ten most abundant clones make up 4.5% to 7% of the sample.

This sample was included in a study of blood T cell repertoires in COVID-19 (dated by TCRdb to between 2020 and 2021). Describing the broader study: Samples from collaborators originated in the United States, Italy and Spain and spanned both the acute and convalescent phases of COVID-19. Sample metadata almost always included a de-identified subject ID, COVID-19 status, age in years and sex. The dataset comprised deeply sampled blood TCRbeta repertoires from subjects exposed to, actively infected with, or recovered from COVID-19. The repertoires were released in a freely available public database meant as a resource for research on the immune response to SARS-CoV-2. The samples were drawn from the first 160 participants of the ongoing ImmuneRACE study and from over a thousand subjects provided by 6 global collaborators. The material from the prospective study consisted of cDNA or gDNA derived from T cells, B-cell-depleted T cells, or PBMCs. Where available, HLA class I and class II types were obtained from metadata supplied by the sample provider rather than from assay-based typing.

Trimming costs V 1 base and J 2 bases, and their ends lie 15 bases apart. The CDR1 and CDR2 encoded by the germline V gene are SGHRS and YFSETQ. The CDR3, from cysteine to phenylalanine, totals 16 residues. Just CDR3 DNA is preserved here, 48 bases in frame from base 1. Paper-wide results and their limitations: Clinical and demographic metadata were provided uncurated, with the amount varying by source and participant.

Enrolling through a virtual design, the prospective study's participants ranged in age from about 18 to 89 years and lived across roughly 23 United States geographic areas. Cohort assignment in the prospective study relied on participant-reported clinical history from a screening survey and a study questionnaire. Each participant in the prospective study had whole blood, serum and a nasopharyngeal or oropharyngeal swab collected by mobile phlebotomists. Prospective study participants could optionally give additional blood draws and questionnaires over a roughly 2-month period. Before DNA extraction, blood samples from the prospective study were shipped at room temperature or frozen.

The chain links TRBV5-1 with TRBJ2-5; TRBD1 is perhaps the D gene, given 5 matching bases. The sample consisted of PBMCs or T cells enriched from blood (not recorded which). The clonotype was recovered from a man aged 35-49 years with acute COVID-19. The CDR3 loop reads CASSLRPGLGQETQYF. The DNA sequence reads TGCGCCAGCAGCTTGCGTCCAGGGCTTGGTCAAGAGACCCAGTACTTC. The entire variable domain, with the stretches around the CDR3 drawn from the reference TRBV5-1 and TRBJ2-5 proteins, is KAGVTQTPRYLIKTRGQQVTLSCSPISGHRSVSWYQQTPGQGLQFLFEYFSETQRNKGNFPGRFSGRQFSNSRSEMNVSTLELGDSALYLCASSLRPGLGQETQYFGPGTRLLVL.